The entry below gives a single T cell receptor (beta chain) sequence along with its context. This entry comes from a study of blood T cell repertoires in COVID-19. About the study: Samples of COVID-19 (acute and convalescent) were obtained from the United States, Italy and Spain. The cDNA or gDNA used as material had been derived from T cells, B-cell-depleted T cells, or PBMCs.

The authors' processing: Estimation of nucleated cell counts was performed using reference gene primer amplification. The assay was immunoSEQ multiplex PCR, and TCRdb's table has in-frame clones only and misses some. The V and J calls and the clone size are those of that table, but D and trimming were determined from the DNA. Among a few hundred thousand clones listed, 84% were seen once. Seattle participants joined during active infection and were tracked over time. Sequenced: peripheral blood. The source of this sequence is a person aged 70 to 85 with COVID-19, enrolled during active disease.

The CDR3 region is CASSPQGRTEAFF. The CDR3 DNA is TGTGCCAGCAGTCCACAGGGCCGCACTGAAGCTTTCTTT. This sequence joins TRBV28 and TRBJ1-1; weak D call: TRBD1 (6 bases). V lost 5 bases and J 4 bases, leaving 11 bases between the germline ends. Per germline, CDR1 MDHEN and CDR2 SYDVKM. The CDR3 covers 13 residues.